Listed below are T cell receptor beta chains from one sample, sequenced in a study of blood T cell repertoires in COVID-19. Using immunoSEQ multiplex PCR, the repertoire was profiled, and TCRdb retains in-frame clones only, with some absent. The data contain approximately 87,000 clones, more than 85% of them singletons. The sequencing input was peripheral blood. Source of these receptors: a man aged 65 to 79 with active or convalescent COVID-19. Each CDR3 is given with its conserved first and last residue. The order of the fields is CDR3 protein, CDR3 DNA, J gene, clone size, D gene, CDR3 length, V gene. The D gene is left open where the match is weak. The size entry is marked missing in some rows and otherwise reads once, few, many or a size class.

CDR3 protein: CASSLNRGQPQHF
CDR3 DNA: TGCGCCAGCAGCCTCAACAGGGGGCAGCCCCAGCATTTT
J gene: TRBJ1-5
clone size: .
D gene: TRBD1
CDR3 length: 13
V gene: TRBV4-1

CDR3 protein: CASSRQADYEQYF
CDR3 DNA: TGTGCCAGTAGTAGACAGGCAGACTACGAGCAGTACTTC
J gene: TRBJ2-7
clone size: .
D gene: .
CDR3 length: 13
V gene: TRBV19

CDR3 protein: CAISVAGGPTDTQYF
CDR3 DNA: TGTGCCATCAGCGTAGCGGGAGGGCCCACAGATACGCAGTATTTT
J gene: TRBJ2-3
clone size: few
D gene: TRBD2
CDR3 length: 15
V gene: TRBV10-3

CDR3 protein: CASSYLSGGEQYF
CDR3 DNA: TGTGCCAGCAGTTACCTTTCGGGAGGGGAGCAGTACTTC
J gene: TRBJ2-7
clone size: .
D gene: TRBD2
CDR3 length: 13
V gene: TRBV6-6

CDR3 protein: CAWSVGGSSYEQYF
CDR3 DNA: TGTGCCTGGAGTGTCGGAGGATCGTCCTACGAGCAGTACTTC
J gene: TRBJ2-7
clone size: .
D gene: .
CDR3 length: 14
V gene: TRBV30

CDR3 protein: CASGQSTNEKLFF
CDR3 DNA: TGTGCCAGCGGACAGTCAACTAATGAAAAACTGTTTTTT
J gene: TRBJ1-4
clone size: .
D gene: .
CDR3 length: 13
V gene: TRBV6-5

CDR3 protein: CASSLGQLDSPLHF
CDR3 DNA: TGCGCCAGCAGCTTGGGACAGCTCGATTCACCCCTCCACTTT
J gene: TRBJ1-6
clone size: .
D gene: .
CDR3 length: 14
V gene: TRBV5-1

CDR3 protein: CASRPGQGPTYTF
CDR3 DNA: TGTGCCAGTAGACCGGGACAGGGGCCCACCTACACCTTC
J gene: TRBJ1-2
clone size: .
D gene: TRBD1
CDR3 length: 13
V gene: TRBV19

CDR3 protein: CASSDQGQAIYGYTF
CDR3 DNA: TGTGCCAGCAGTGACCAGGGACAGGCGATCTATGGCTACACCTTC
J gene: TRBJ1-2
clone size: .
D gene: TRBD1
CDR3 length: 15
V gene: TRBV28

CDR3 protein: CASSPRMTGISNQPQHF
CDR3 DNA: TGTGCCAGTAGCCCCCGAATGACAGGAATTAGCAATCAGCCCCAGCATTTT
J gene: TRBJ1-5
clone size: .
D gene: .
CDR3 length: 17
V gene: TRBV19

CDR3 protein: CASSLAPNQPQHF
CDR3 DNA: TGCGCCAGCAGCTTGGCCCCAAATCAGCCCCAGCATTTT
J gene: TRBJ1-5
clone size: .
D gene: .
CDR3 length: 13
V gene: TRBV5-1

CDR3 protein: CASSLRSGRQETQYF
CDR3 DNA: TGTGCCAGCAGCTTACGTAGCGGGAGGCAAGAGACCCAGTACTTC
J gene: TRBJ2-5
clone size: .
D gene: TRBD2
CDR3 length: 15
V gene: TRBV7-9

CDR3 protein: CASSLVPRGSKGYTF
CDR3 DNA: TGCGCCAGCAGCTTGGTTCCCCGTGGGAGTAAAGGCTACACCTTC
J gene: TRBJ1-2
clone size: .
D gene: .
CDR3 length: 15
V gene: TRBV5-1

CDR3 protein: CASSLDHQGYGYTF
CDR3 DNA: TGTGCCAGCAGCTTAGATCATCAGGGGTATGGCTACACCTTC
J gene: TRBJ1-2
clone size: .
D gene: .
CDR3 length: 14
V gene: TRBV11-2

CDR3 protein: CASSYAATGPLHF
CDR3 DNA: TGTGCCAGCAGTTACGCGGCCACCGGGCCCCTCCACTTT
J gene: TRBJ1-6
clone size: .
D gene: .
CDR3 length: 13
V gene: TRBV6-2/TRBV6-3

CDR3 protein: CASSLGLSTDTQYF
CDR3 DNA: TGTGCCAGCAGCTTGGGACTCTCCACAGATACGCAGTATTTT
J gene: TRBJ2-3
clone size: .
D gene: .
CDR3 length: 14
V gene: TRBV7-9

CDR3 protein: CASSPPGQRNYEQYF
CDR3 DNA: TGTGCCAGCTCACCACCGGGACAGAGAAACTACGAGCAGTACTTC
J gene: TRBJ2-7
clone size: .
D gene: TRBD1
CDR3 length: 15
V gene: TRBV18

CDR3 protein: CASSRGPRELFF
CDR3 DNA: TGTGCCAGCAGCCGCGGTCCCCGGGAGCTGTTTTTT
J gene: TRBJ2-2
clone size: .
D gene: .
CDR3 length: 12
V gene: TRBV11-2

CDR3 protein: CASSPQLQGKTEAFF
CDR3 DNA: TGTGCCAGCTCTCCACAACTACAGGGTAAGACTGAAGCTTTCTTT
J gene: TRBJ1-1
clone size: once
D gene: .
CDR3 length: 15
V gene: TRBV18

CDR3 protein: CASQEGAGNQPQHF
CDR3 DNA: TGTGCCAGCCAAGAGGGGGCCGGCAATCAGCCCCAGCATTTT
J gene: TRBJ1-5
clone size: few
D gene: TRBD1
CDR3 length: 14
V gene: TRBV6-5

CDR3 protein: CASSHFSGRSYNEQFF
CDR3 DNA: TGTGCCAGCAGCCACTTCAGCGGGAGGAGTTACAATGAGCAGTTCTTC
J gene: TRBJ2-1
clone size: .
D gene: TRBD2
CDR3 length: 16
V gene: TRBV14

CDR3 protein: CASSSTGLYGYTF
CDR3 DNA: TGTGCCAGCAGCTCGACAGGCCTCTATGGCTACACCTTC
J gene: TRBJ1-2
clone size: few
D gene: .
CDR3 length: 13
V gene: TRBV5-5

CDR3 protein: CASSLLSDRGLEGDEQFF
CDR3 DNA: TGTGCCAGCAGCTTGCTCTCGGACAGGGGACTCGAGGGTGATGAGCAGTTCTTC
J gene: TRBJ2-1
clone size: few
D gene: TRBD1
CDR3 length: 18
V gene: TRBV5-6

CDR3 protein: CASSYTGGDNSPLHF
CDR3 DNA: TGTGCCAGCAGCTATACAGGGGGCGATAATTCACCCCTCCACTTT
J gene: TRBJ1-6
clone size: .
D gene: TRBD1
CDR3 length: 15
V gene: TRBV11-1

CDR3 protein: CATSRGRLGEKLFF
CDR3 DNA: TGCGCCACCTCGAGGGGGCGGTTAGGTGAAAAACTGTTTTTT
J gene: TRBJ1-4
clone size: .
D gene: TRBD1
CDR3 length: 14
V gene: TRBV5-1

CDR3 protein: CASSPLDRRGNTDTQYF
CDR3 DNA: TGTGCCAGCAGCCCTTTGGACAGGAGGGGAAACACAGATACGCAGTATTTT
J gene: TRBJ2-3
clone size: .
D gene: .
CDR3 length: 17
V gene: TRBV3-1/TRBV3-2

CDR3 protein: CASLYRSLAYNEQFF
CDR3 DNA: TGTGCCAGTCTGTACAGGTCCCTCGCCTACAATGAGCAGTTCTTC
J gene: TRBJ2-1
clone size: .
D gene: .
CDR3 length: 15
V gene: TRBV5-8

CDR3 protein: CASSLATGELFF
CDR3 DNA: TGTGCCAGCAGTTTAGCGACCGGGGAGCTGTTTTTT
J gene: TRBJ2-2
clone size: .
D gene: .
CDR3 length: 12
V gene: TRBV28